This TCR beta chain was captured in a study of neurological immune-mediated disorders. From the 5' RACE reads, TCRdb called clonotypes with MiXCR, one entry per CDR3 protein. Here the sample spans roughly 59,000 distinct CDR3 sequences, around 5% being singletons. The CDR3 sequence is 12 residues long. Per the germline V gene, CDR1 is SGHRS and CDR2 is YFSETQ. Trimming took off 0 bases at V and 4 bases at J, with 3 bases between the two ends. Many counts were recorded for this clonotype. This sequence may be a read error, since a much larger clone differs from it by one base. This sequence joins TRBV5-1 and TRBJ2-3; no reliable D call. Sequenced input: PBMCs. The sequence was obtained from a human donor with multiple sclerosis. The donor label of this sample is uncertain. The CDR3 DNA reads TGCGCCAGCAGCTTGGCGGCAGATACGCAGTATTTT. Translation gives CASSLAADTQYF. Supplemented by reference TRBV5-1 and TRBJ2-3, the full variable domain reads KAGVTQTPRYLIKTRGQQVTLSCSPISGHRSVSWYQQTPGQGLQFLFEYFSETQRNKGNFPGRFSGRQFSNSRSEMNVSTLELGDSALYLCASSLAADTQYFGPGTRLTVL.